This T cell receptor (beta chain) was documented in a study of CD8+ T cells in alopecia areata. The wider study: Dosing with tofacitinib proceeded for 6 to 18 months, followed by 6 months off drug.

Germline assignment: CDR1 SGHVS and CDR2 FNYEAQ. The CDR3 runs 13 residues. The germline V and J ends were trimmed by 0 bases and 5 bases, with 7 bases remaining between them. To note about this clone: What it binds is not known.

Stated treatment: oral pan-JAK inhibitor, 5-10 mg twice daily. cDNA serving as the sequencing template came from extracted, reverse transcribed RNA. The protocol was immunoSEQ multiplex PCR, while the TCRdb copy is restricted to in-frame clones and leaves out a portion. There are some 190,000 clones in the sample; around 51% occur only once, and 10% lies in the top ten. Study results and caveats: Scalp clonality, along with expanded CD8+ clones among the top 100, was significantly decreased by tofacitinib. Lesional tissue from the scalp (especially in alopecia totalis/universalis) showed higher clonality than normal scalp.

This clonotype originated in a human donor with alopecia areata. Sample: CD8+ T cells sorted from blood, taken at week 52, from a patient treated with tofacitinib. The chain recombines TRBV7-6 with TRBJ1-1; D call uncertain. The DNA for the CDR3 is TGTGCCAGCAGCTTAGCTTGTCTGACTGAAGCTTTCTTT. Protein: CASSLACLTEAFF.